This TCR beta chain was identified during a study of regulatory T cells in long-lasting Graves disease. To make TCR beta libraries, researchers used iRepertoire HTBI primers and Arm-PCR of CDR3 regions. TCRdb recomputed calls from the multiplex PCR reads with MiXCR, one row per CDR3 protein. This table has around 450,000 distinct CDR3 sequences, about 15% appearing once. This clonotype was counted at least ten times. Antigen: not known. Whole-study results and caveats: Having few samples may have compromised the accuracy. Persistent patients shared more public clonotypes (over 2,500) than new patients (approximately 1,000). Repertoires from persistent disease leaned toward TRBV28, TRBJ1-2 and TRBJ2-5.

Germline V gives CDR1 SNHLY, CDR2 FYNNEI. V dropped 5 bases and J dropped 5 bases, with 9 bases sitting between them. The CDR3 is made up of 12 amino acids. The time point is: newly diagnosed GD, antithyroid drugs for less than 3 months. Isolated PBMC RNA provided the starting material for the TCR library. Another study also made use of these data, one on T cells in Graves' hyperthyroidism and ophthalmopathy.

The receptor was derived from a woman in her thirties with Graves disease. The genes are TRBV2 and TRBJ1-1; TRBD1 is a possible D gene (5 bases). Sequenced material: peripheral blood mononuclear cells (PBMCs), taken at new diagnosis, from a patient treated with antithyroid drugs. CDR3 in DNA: TGTGCCAGCAGTTCGGCAGGGACTGAAGCTTTCTTT. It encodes CASSSAGTEAFF.